This passage covers 13 T cell receptor beta chains from one sample sequenced in a study of blood T cell repertoires in COVID-19. Sequenced by immunoSEQ multiplex PCR; TCRdb stores in-frame clones only, minus some. The data show tens of thousands of clones, about 85% seen once. Sequencing was carried out using peripheral blood. The receptors stem from an elderly man with acute or convalescent COVID-19.

The chain joins TRBV19 to TRBJ2-1; 9 nucleotides match TRBD2. This CDR3 has 16 residues. J was trimmed by 2 bases and V by 5 bases; bases with no gene match: 7. Germline assignment: CDR1 LNHDA and CDR2 SQIVND (reference sequence). CDR3 in amino acids: CASSASLAGTYNEQFF. In nucleotides, the CDR3 is TGTGCCAGTAGTGCAAGCCTAGCGGGGACCTACAATGAGCAGTTCTTC.

V and J are TRBV7-2 and TRBJ2-3; 7 bases map to TRBD2. The germline gives CDR1 SGHTA, CDR2 FQGNSA. Trimming at V came to 5 bases and at J to 4 bases, leaving 12 bases not matched to a gene. CDR3 length: 16 amino acids. In DNA, the CDR3 is TGTGCCAGCAGCCGCCAGGGCGGGGGTAGCGCAGATACGCAGTATTTT. It encodes CASSRQGGGSADTQYF. Complete variable domain (other parts from reference TRBV7-2 and TRBJ2-3): GAGVSQSPSNKVTEKGKDVELRCDPISGHTALYWYRQSLGQGLEFLIYFQGNSAPDKSGLPSDRFSAERTGGSVSTLTIQRTQQEDSAVYLCASSRQGGGSADTQYFGPGTRLTVL.

V is TRBV4-3 and J is TRBJ2-2; 15 bases match TRBD2. CDR3 length: 19 amino acids. V was clipped by 4 bases and J by 0 bases; unmatched bases: 6. Germline CDR1 reads LGHNA; CDR2 reads YSLEER. The CDR3 here is CASSPGLAGGRANTGELFF. As DNA, the CDR3 is TGCGCCAGCAGCCCGGGACTAGCGGGAGGACGGGCGAACACCGGGGAGCTGTTTTTT.

The chain employs TRBV28 and TRBJ2-7; possibly TRBD1 for D (6 bases). The CDR3 spans 15 residues. Germline values: CDR1 MDHEN, CDR2 SYDVKM. V was trimmed by 6 bases and J by 0 bases, leaving 15 bases between them. The CDR3 nucleotides are TGTGCCAGCAGATTACAGGGCCCTAGCTCCTACGAGCAGTACTTC. Its translation is CASRLQGPSSYEQYF. Looking up the rest from reference TRBV28 and TRBJ2-7 gives the full variable domain: DVKVTQSSRYLVKRTGEKVFLECVQDMDHENMFWYRQDPGLGLRLIYFSYDVKMKEKGDIPEGYSVSREKKERFSLILESASTNQTSMYLCASRLQGPSSYEQYFGPGTRLTVT.

J is TRBJ2-7 and V is TRBV6-2 or TRBV6-3, with D tentatively TRBD1 (5 bases). The CDR3 sequence is 13 residues long. Germline V lookup: CDR1 MNHEY, CDR2 SVGEGT. Deletions cut 2 bases from V and 4 bases from J, with 9 bases between. The CDR3 loop reads CASSYRGRYEQYF. The CDR3 bases are TGTGCCAGCAGTTACAGGGGTCGGTACGAGCAGTACTTC.

The chain carries TRBV2 and TRBJ2-6; TRBD1 aligns across 9 bases. V shed 6 bases and J 0 bases; nucleotides not matched to a gene: 3. The CDR3 has 16 amino acids. The germline V gene encodes CDR1 SNHLY and CDR2 FYNNEI. The CDR3 reads CASRDRGGSGANVLTF. CDR3 bases: TGTGCCAGCAGGGACAGGGGAGGCTCTGGGGCCAACGTCCTGACTTTC.

This clone was found a few times. The V call is TRBV2, the J call TRBJ1-2; 8 positions match TRBD1. Germline V gene lookup returns CDR1 SNHLY and CDR2 FYNNEI. The CDR3 is 15 amino acids. V lost 4 bases, J lost 5 bases, and 9 bases stayed unmatched. In DNA form, the CDR3 reads TGTGCCAGCAGTGGCTGGCAGGGGGCTGGGTATGGCTACACCTTC. Translating gives CASSGWQGAGYGYTF.

The chain couples TRBV24-1 to TRBJ2-7; 9 bases map to TRBD1. The junction had 5 bases not matched to a gene; V was cut back by 4 bases and J by 5 bases. The CDR3 has 14 residues. CDR1 and CDR2 from the germline V gene are KGHDR and SFDVKD. This CDR3 reads CATSEGQGVHEQYF. CDR3 DNA sequence: TGTGCCACCAGTGAGGGACAGGGAGTCCACGAGCAGTACTTC.

The chain joins TRBV6-1 to TRBJ1-2; TRBD1 agrees at 8 bases. The CDR3 covers 18 residues. V lost 4 bases, J lost 3 bases, and 16 bases stayed unmatched. Per the germline V gene, CDR1 is MNHNS and CDR2 is SASEGT. CDR3 loop: CASSAALGQGGLDYGYTF. The CDR3 DNA reads TGTGCCAGCAGTGCCGCCCTCGGACAGGGAGGATTAGACTATGGCTACACCTTC.

The CDR3: CASSFSGQATTSSYEQYF. As DNA, the CDR3 is TGTGCCAGCAGCTTCAGCGGACAGGCGACGACGAGCTCCTACGAGCAGTACTTC. V usage is TRBV7-2 and J usage is TRBJ2-7; 7 bases line up with TRBD1. Germline CDR1 is SGHTA and CDR2 is FQGNSA. V trimming: 3 bases; J trimming: 0 bases; junction bases outside the gene matches: 14. The CDR3 totals 18 residues.

The V and J genes are TRBV2 and TRBJ1-5; no firm D call. Germline V gives CDR1 SNHLY, CDR2 FYNNEI. This CDR3 has 14 residues. V lost 3 bases to trimming and J lost 3 bases, with 9 bases between them. The CDR3 sequence is CASSEVQVNQPQHF. CDR3 nucleotides: TGTGCCAGCAGTGAGGTCCAGGTCAATCAGCCCCAGCATTTT.

The chain has TRBV3-1 (or the pseudogene TRBV3-2) and TRBJ1-5; 10 positions match TRBD1. This CDR3 contains 18 residues. Trimming removed 0 bases from V and 6 bases from J; junction bases left unmatched: 11. Germline-derived CDR1 and CDR2 are LGHDT and YNNKEL (reference sequence). The CDR3: CASSQDPRRDRGIQPQHF. The CDR3 DNA reads as TGTGCCAGCAGCCAAGACCCCCGCCGGGACAGGGGAATTCAGCCCCAGCATTTT.

The rearrangement joins TRBV9 to TRBJ1-3; TRBD1 agrees at 7 bases. V lost 4 bases and J lost 4; bases outside the gene matches: 14. Germline V gene data show CDR1 as SGDLS and CDR2 as YYNGEE. The CDR3 is 17 residues long. The CDR3 nucleotides are TGTGCCAGCAGCCATACTGGGACAGTCGGTTTCGGAAACACCATATATTTT. Residues: CASSHTGTVGFGNTIYF.